These 8 T cell receptor delta chains were all obtained from the same sample, sequenced in a study of γδ T cells in repeated Plasmodium falciparum infection. TCRdb reanalysed the multiplex PCR reads with CATT. The sample lists tens of thousands of delta-chain clones; 1.7% were seen once. Bulk repertoires came from Vgamma9/Vdelta2+ or Vdelta2-negative gammadelta T cells flow-sorted from PBMC. Material: gamma-delta T cells from blood. These receptors all stem from a pool of human donors (malaria-infected and uninfected, not separated).

This clone came up a few times. TCRdb's entry gives the protein of a much larger clone, which mismatches this DNA's translation at residue 18, likely from a read error; the protein reported here is translated from the DNA. V gene TRDV3 combines with J gene TRDJ1; weak D call: TRDD3 (6 bases). This CDR3 has 19 amino acids. Germline CDR1 and CDR2: TVYSNPD and GDNSRS (reference sequence). Here the CDR3 DNA reads TGTGCCTCCAACCAACAGCAGCTTCGGCGGGGGACCTATTACGATAAACTCACCTTT. Protein product: CASNQQQLRRGTYYDKLTF.

The sample holds many counts of this clone. Only one base separates this from a far larger clonotype, so it likely reflects a read error. Other DNA sequences in this specimen translate into the identical CDR3. The chain links TRDV1 to TRDJ1, with a weak D call TRDD3 (5 bases). The CDR3 covers 16 residues. The germline V gene has CDR1 TSWWSYY and CDR2 QGS. Written as DNA, the CDR3 is TGTGCTCTCGGGGACCCATTAACCGGGTACACCGATAAACTCATCTTT. Translating it yields CALGDPLTGYTDKLIF.

This clone was counted between two and nine times. It is likely a read error: a sequence one base away is far more abundant. This chain joins TRDV1 and TRDJ1; 10 bases map to TRDD3. Matching the DNA to germline supplied the J gene, which TCRdb does not give. The length of the CDR3 is 19 residues. Germline V gene data show CDR1 as TSWWSYY and CDR2 as QGS. Trimming cost V 3 bases and J 5 bases; bases outside gene matches: 18. CDR3 DNA: TGTGCTCTTGGGGACCCCGAATCTCCTTACTGGGGGATGTTTGATAAACTCATCTTT. Encoded protein: CALGDPESPYWGMFDKLIF.

This clone was detected ten times or more. Other DNA variants within this sample encode the same CDR3. The chain is built from TRDV3 and TRDJ1, with 13 bases identical to TRDD3. This CDR3 comprises 28 residues. Trimming at V came to 0 bases and at J to 3 bases, leaving 43 bases not matched to a gene. Looked up from germline, CDR1 is TVYSNPD and CDR2 is GDNSRS (reference sequence). The CDR3 sequence is CAFRGLTGALPMAVSYPTGGYAPDKLIF. The CDR3 DNA follows: TGTGCCTTTAGGGGCTTGACGGGTGCCCTACCAATGGCCGTTTCCTACCCTACTGGGGGATACGCCCCCGATAAACTCATCTTT.

On this clone itself: TCRdb lists the protein of a much larger clone for this DNA, which differs at residue 16, so this is likely a read error; the protein given here is translated from the DNA itself. The CDR3 spells CALGDAPRLLLVLGDAKLIF. The CDR3 nucleotides are TGTGCTCTTGGGGACGCCCCGAGACTCCTGCTCGTACTGGGGGATGCTAAACTCATCTTT. The chain employs TRDV1 and TRDJ1; 10 bases are shared with TRDD3. The J gene is absent in TCRdb and was assigned here via DNA matching to germline. This CDR3 comprises 20 residues. Germline-derived CDR1 and CDR2 are TSWWSYY and QGS. V lost 3 bases and J lost 7; bases outside the gene matches: 23.

This clone was found a few times. The translation of this DNA and the TCRdb protein of a much larger clone differ at residue 17, probably owing to a read error; the protein shown here is translated from the DNA. V gene TRDV1 combines with J gene TRDJ1, with TRDD3 matching 11 bases. Here the J gene was assigned by germline matching of the DNA, as TCRdb has none. V gave up 2 bases and J gave up 3 bases; unmatched junction bases: 44. The CDR3 consists of 29 residues. The germline V gene has CDR1 TSWWSYY and CDR2 QGS. CDR3 in DNA: TGTGCTCTTGGGGAATTCATACAGTCCGAGCCTGGGGGATACTTCAAGATCGAACCATTCCCTAATGTGGCCGATAAACTCATCTTT. Its protein is CALGEFIQSEPGGYFKIEPFPNVADKLIF.

As to this clone: A far larger clone differs by one base, so this is likely a read error. The same CDR3 can be traced to other DNA sequences in this sample. The rearrangement uses TRDV1 and TRDJ1; TRDD3 might be the D (6 bases). TCRdb records no J gene; here it was assigned by comparing the DNA to germline. CDR1 TSWWSYY and CDR2 QGS come from the germline V gene. The CDR3 runs 19 residues. V lost 3 bases and J lost 2, with 25 bases in between. The CDR3 spells CALGEPFPLILGRTDKLIF. As DNA, the CDR3 is TGTGCTCTTGGGGAGCCTTTTCCCCTCATACTGGGTCGGACCGATAAACTCATCTTT.

The sample holds a few counts of this clone. TCRdb shows a much larger clone's protein in place of this DNA's translation, and the two differ at residue 12, likely through a read error; the protein shown is translated from the DNA. The rearrangement uses TRDV1 and TRDJ1; 9 nucleotides match TRDD3. The trim removed 2 bases at V and 0 bases at J, leaving 13 bases unmatched. In germline, CDR1 is TSWWSYY, CDR2 QGS. The CDR3 runs to 19 residues. CDR3 loop: CALGEKAILGEVYTDKLIF. DNA for the CDR3: TGTGCTCTTGGGGAAAAGGCGATACTGGGGGAGGTATACACCGATAAACTCATCTTT.